This entry is about one TCR beta chain. The antigen remains unidentified. TCR sequencing used cDNA made by reverse transcription of extracted RNA. Using immunoSEQ multiplex PCR, the repertoire was profiled, and TCRdb retains in-frame clones only, with some absent. The sample lists about 76,000 clones; around 66% were seen once. This sample stems from a study of CD8+ T cells in alopecia areata. Study summary: Treated patients were scored for severity by percent of scalp affected. Study observations and caveats: A great number of expanded lesional clones endured in scalp and blood during tofacitinib.

Specified treatment: oral pan-JAK inhibitor, 5-10 mg twice daily. The ends lost 5 bases at V and 2 bases at J; junction bases unmatched: 2. The CDR3 sequence is 16 residues long. The germline V gene encodes CDR1 KGHSH and CDR2 LQKENI. The chain joins TRBV18 to TRBJ2-2; 13 nucleotides line up with TRBD2. The sequence came from a human donor with alopecia areata. Sequenced here: CD8+ T cells sorted from blood, sampled at week 24, from a patient treated with tofacitinib. CDR3 region: CASSAGLAGNTGELFF. The CDR3, as DNA: TGTGCCAGCTCAGCGGGACTAGCGGGAAACACCGGGGAGCTGTTTTTT.